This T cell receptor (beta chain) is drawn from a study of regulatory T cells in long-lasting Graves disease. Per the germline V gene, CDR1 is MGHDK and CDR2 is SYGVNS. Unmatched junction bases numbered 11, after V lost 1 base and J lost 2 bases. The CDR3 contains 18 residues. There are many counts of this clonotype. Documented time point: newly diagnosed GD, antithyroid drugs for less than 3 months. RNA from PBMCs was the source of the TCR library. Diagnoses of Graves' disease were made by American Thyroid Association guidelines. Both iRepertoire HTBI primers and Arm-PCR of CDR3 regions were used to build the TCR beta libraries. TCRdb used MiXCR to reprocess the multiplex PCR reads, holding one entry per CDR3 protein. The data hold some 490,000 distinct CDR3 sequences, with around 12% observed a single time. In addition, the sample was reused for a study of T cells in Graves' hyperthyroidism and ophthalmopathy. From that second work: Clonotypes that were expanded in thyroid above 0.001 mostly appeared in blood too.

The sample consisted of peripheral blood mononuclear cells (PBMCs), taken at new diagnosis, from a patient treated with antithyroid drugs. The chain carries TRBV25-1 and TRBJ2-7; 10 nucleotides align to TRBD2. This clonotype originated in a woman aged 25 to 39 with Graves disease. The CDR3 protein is CASSECITSGIGPYEQYF. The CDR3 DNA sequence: TGTGCCAGCAGTGAATGCATAACTAGCGGGATTGGGCCCTACGAGCAGTACTTC.